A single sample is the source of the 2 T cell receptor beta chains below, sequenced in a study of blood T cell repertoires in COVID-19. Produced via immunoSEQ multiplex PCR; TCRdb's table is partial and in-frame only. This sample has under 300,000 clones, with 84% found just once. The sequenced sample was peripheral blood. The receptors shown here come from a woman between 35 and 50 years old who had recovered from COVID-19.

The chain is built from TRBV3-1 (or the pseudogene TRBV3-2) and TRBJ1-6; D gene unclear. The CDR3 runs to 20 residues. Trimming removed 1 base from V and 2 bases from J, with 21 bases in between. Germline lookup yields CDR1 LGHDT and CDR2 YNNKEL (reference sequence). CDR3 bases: TGTGCCAGCAGCCAAGGCTTTCTCGCGTCCGCCCTACCCTATAATTCACCCCTCCACTTT. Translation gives CASSQGFLASALPYNSPLHF.

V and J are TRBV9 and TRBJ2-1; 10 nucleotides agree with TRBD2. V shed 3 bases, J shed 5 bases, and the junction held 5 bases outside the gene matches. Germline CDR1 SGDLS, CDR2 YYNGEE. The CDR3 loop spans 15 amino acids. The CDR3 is CASSEAGGQNNEQFF. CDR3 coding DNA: TGTGCCAGCAGCGAAGCGGGGGGGCAGAACAATGAGCAGTTCTTC.